The clone carrying this T cell receptor (beta chain) has only one observation. Its cognate antigen is unknown. CDR1 SEHNR and CDR2 FQNEAQ come from the germline V gene (reference sequence). The CDR3 totals 15 residues. J lost 2 bases, V lost 5 bases, and 6 bases had no gene match. The sample belongs to a study of T cell responses to AZD1222 COVID-19 vaccine. Libraries were prepared by immunoSEQ multiplex PCR; TCRdb keeps only in-frame clonotypes and omits some of them. The table records 150,000 to 200,000 clones, around 90% of them present only once. Regarding the study as a whole: Sampling captured repertoires only after the peak T cell response.

Sequences were derived from peripheral blood, sampled on day 0 of AZD1222 vaccination. This clonotype was obtained from an adult in good health. V usage is TRBV7-9 and J usage is TRBJ1-2; 9 nucleotides align to TRBD1. CDR3 sequence: CASSTTGQGNYGYTF. The CDR3 nucleotides are TGTGCCAGCAGCACCACCGGACAGGGGAACTATGGCTACACCTTC.